This paragraph reports one TCR beta chain. This entry is derived from a study of control samples from healthy donors and cancer patients. This CDR3 contains 15 residues. From germline, CDR1 is SQVTM and CDR2 ANQGSEA. The germline V and J ends were trimmed by 7 bases and 5 bases, with 20 bases remaining between them. Assay used: immunoSEQ multiplex PCR; TCRdb lists only in-frame clones, some missing. The sample contains approximately 160,000 clones, more than 85% of which appear only once. This sequence joins TRBV29-1 and TRBJ2-2; D unclear. Sequences were obtained from blood. The sequence was obtained from a woman between 40 and 50 years old in good health. CDR3 sequence (DNA): TGCAGCGCCGGTAATGGCGACGGTCTTACCGGGGAGCTGTTTTTT. It translates to CSAGNGDGLTGELFF.